Presented here are 3 T cell receptor beta chains from one specimen sequenced in a study of T cell repertoires in cytomegalovirus infection. TCRdb ran MiXCR on the reads and lists one entry per CDR3 protein. The table records roughly 140,000 distinct CDR3 sequences, about a quarter of them present only once. Input material: PBMCs. The receptor set was obtained from a human donor in good health (CMV status not recorded). Some clones in this sample may be carry-over from other donors' samples.

The genes are TRBV20-1 and TRBJ2-1; 11 bases agree with TRBD2. J gave up 7 bases and V 3 bases, and 14 bases lay outside the gene matches. CDR3 length: 17 residues. The germline gives CDR1 DFQATT, CDR2 SNEGSKA (reference sequence). The CDR3 sequence is CSARDPALAGGKNEQFF. In DNA form, the CDR3 reads TGCAGTGCTAGGGATCCCGCCCTAGCGGGAGGTAAAAATGAGCAGTTCTTC.

The chain combines TRBV15 with TRBJ2-7; TRBD1 agrees at 8 bases. From germline, CDR1 is LNHNV and CDR2 YYDKDF (reference sequence). The junction had 3 bases not matched to a gene; V was cut back by 3 bases and J by 2 bases. This CDR3 spans 14 amino acids. The CDR3 here is CATSRDRAAYEQYF. The CDR3 DNA reads TGTGCCACCAGCAGGGACAGGGCCGCCTACGAGCAGTACTTC. Full variable domain (remainder filled in from reference TRBV15 and TRBJ2-7): DAMVIQNPRYQVTQFGKPVTLSCSQTLNHNVMYWYQQKSSQAPKLLFHYYDKDFNNEADTPDNFQSRRPNTSFCFLDIRSPGLGDTAMYLCATSRDRAAYEQYFGPGTRLTVT.

V is TRBV5-8 and J is TRBJ1-5; TRBD1 aligns across 7 bases. The CDR3 sequence is 16 residues long. Germline assignment: CDR1 SGHTS and CDR2 YDEGEE. Unmatched junction bases numbered 8, after V lost 3 bases and J lost 2 bases. CDR3 nucleotides: TGTGCCAGCAGCTCCGAGACAGGGTCTGGCAATCAGCCCCAGCATTTT. This gives the protein CASSSETGSGNQPQHF.